These 15 T cell receptor beta chains share one sample of origin, sequenced in a study of OX40 agonist ivuxolimab in advanced cancers. The protocol was immunoSEQ multiplex PCR, while the TCRdb copy is restricted to in-frame clones and leaves out a portion. Of about 51,000 clones listed, about 80% are singletons. This specimen consisted of CD4+ or CD8+ T cells sorted from blood, obtained in a trial of the OX40 agonist ivuxolimab. Receptors originate from an adult with an advanced solid tumor such as melanoma, head and neck, liver or kidney cancer.

The chain recombines TRBV5-1 with TRBJ2-7; 7 nucleotides align to TRBD1. With V trimmed by 4 bases and J by 0 bases, 13 bases remained unmatched. Per the germline V gene, CDR1 is SGHRS and CDR2 is YFSETQ. CDR3 length: 17 amino acids. CDR3 sequence (DNA): TGCGCCAGCAGCAAGAATGCCGGGACAGCGCACTCCTACGAGCAGTACTTC. Encoded protein: CASSKNAGTAHSYEQYF. The whole variable domain, filled in from reference TRBV5-1 and TRBJ2-7, reads KAGVTQTPRYLIKTRGQQVTLSCSPISGHRSVSWYQQTPGQGLQFLFEYFSETQRNKGNFPGRFSGRQFSNSRSEMNVSTLELGDSALYLCASSKNAGTAHSYEQYFGPGTRLTVT.

The V and J genes are TRBV11-2 and TRBJ2-4, with 10 bases fitting TRBD1. Germline trimming cut 5 bases from V and 6 bases from J; bases unmatched to any gene: 7. This CDR3 comprises 15 residues. In germline, CDR1 is SGHAT, CDR2 FQNNGV. CDR3 region: CASSRGQGLRNIQYF. CDR3 DNA: TGTGCCAGCAGCCGGGGACAGGGGTTGCGAAACATTCAGTACTTC.

The chain carries TRBV6-5 and TRBJ2-1; D gene ambiguous. The CDR3 has 11 amino acids. V was shortened by 7 bases and J by 13 bases, with 14 bases between the two germline ends. Germline V lookup: CDR1 MNHEY, CDR2 SVGAGI. In DNA form, the CDR3 reads TGTGCCAGCACCCTCGGTTCCCGCCAGTTCTTC. Protein product: CASTLGSRQFF.

This clone occurred a few times. The chain joins TRBV18 to TRBJ1-6, with D uncertain. The V gene's germline CDR1 is KGHSH and CDR2 LQKENI. Deletions cut 2 bases from V and 7 bases from J, with 12 bases between. The CDR3 extends over 15 amino acids. The CDR3 sequence is CASSPLAQPNSPLHF. The CDR3 DNA reads TGTGCCAGCTCACCATTGGCACAGCCCAATTCACCCCTCCACTTT.

The chain employs TRBV6-5 and TRBJ2-3; D may be TRBD2 (7 bases). Trimming pared 2 bases from V and 6 bases from J, leaving 12 bases between. In germline, CDR1 is MNHEY, CDR2 SVGAGI. The CDR3 contains 14 residues. The CDR3 region has the DNA TGTGCCAGCAGTTACCGGGGGGCGGGGGATACGCAGTATTTT. This sequence encodes CASSYRGAGDTQYF.

This chain joins TRBV7-7 and TRBJ2-1; 8 positions match TRBD1. Germline CDR1 and CDR2: SSHAT and FNYEAQ (reference sequence). The CDR3 extends over 13 amino acids. V gave up 5 bases and J gave up 5 bases; unmatched junction bases: 2. CDR3 sequence reads: CASSQTGDNEQFF. DNA of the CDR3: TGTGCCAGCAGCCAGACAGGGGACAATGAGCAGTTCTTC.

This CDR3 reads CASSNDLQGNQPQHF. The CDR3 DNA sequence: TGCGCCAGCAGCAACGATTTACAGGGAAATCAGCCCCAGCATTTT. The rearrangement uses TRBV5-1 and TRBJ1-5, with D tentatively TRBD1 (6 bases). The CDR3 is 15 residues long. CDR1 SGHRS and CDR2 YFSETQ come from the germline V gene. V was shortened by 4 bases and J by 4 bases, with 15 bases between the two germline ends.

DNA of the CDR3: TGTGCCAGCAGCCAAAGATGGGGAGGAGGAGAGACCCAGTACTTC. It specifies CASSQRWGGGETQYF. The rearrangement links TRBV11-2 to TRBJ2-5; weak D call: TRBD2 (6 bases). The CDR3 spans 15 residues. The V end was cut by 5 bases, the J end by 4 bases, with 17 bases between. Germline-derived CDR1 and CDR2 are SGHAT and FQNNGV.

The chain couples TRBV25-1 to TRBJ2-2; 9 nucleotides agree with TRBD2. The CDR3 has 15 amino acids. J lost 3 bases, V lost 5 bases, and 4 bases had no gene match. CDR1 and CDR2 (germline): MGHDK, SYGVNS. CDR3: CASSRSGGYTGELFF. In DNA form, the CDR3 reads TGTGCCAGCAGTCGGAGCGGGGGGTACACCGGGGAGCTGTTTTTT.

The chain carries TRBV10-3 and TRBJ1-3; weak D call: TRBD1 (5 bases). V gave up 6 bases and J gave up 0 bases, with 6 bases separating them. The CDR3 is made up of 13 amino acids. Germline CDR1 is ENHRY and CDR2 is SYGVKD. CDR3 in amino acids: CAIRGDSGNTIYF. Here the CDR3 DNA reads TGTGCCATCAGGGGGGACTCTGGAAACACCATATATTTT.

Comments on this clone: The junction and the germline gene differ at one end; a read error may be behind it. The chain couples TRBV7-9 to TRBJ1-4; D remains ambiguous. The CDR3 contains 13 residues. Germline values: CDR1 SEHNR, CDR2 FQNEAQ (reference sequence). Here the CDR3 DNA reads TGTGCCAGCAGTTTCGCGACGGCGGGAAAAACTGTTTTT. It encodes CASSFATAGKTVF.

The chain carries TRBV7-8 and TRBJ2-7; D possibly corresponds to TRBD1 (5 bases). The CDR3 has 14 residues. The V and J ends lost 1 base and 2 bases respectively, with 9 bases between them. In germline, CDR1 is SGHVS, CDR2 FQNEAQ. CDR3 DNA: TGTGCCAGCAGCTTAGTCAGGGTAGCCTACGAGCAGTACTTC. Translation: CASSLVRVAYEQYF.

The V and J genes are TRBV19 and TRBJ2-2, with D hard to call. Per germline, CDR1 LNHDA and CDR2 SQIVND (reference sequence). Trimming pared 1 base from V and 4 bases from J, leaving 16 bases between. The CDR3 loop spans 17 amino acids. Here the CDR3 reads CASSIARVSARTGELFF. The CDR3 DNA reads TGTGCCAGTAGTATAGCCCGGGTGTCGGCGCGCACCGGGGAGCTGTTTTTT.

V is TRBV5-1 and J is TRBJ2-5, with 8 bases lining up with TRBD2. Germline assignment: CDR1 SGHRS and CDR2 YFSETQ. The trim removed 0 bases at V and 1 base at J, leaving 2 bases unmatched. The CDR3 has 15 residues. The CDR3 region is CASSLGTSGQETQYF. The DNA for the CDR3 is TGCGCCAGCAGCTTGGGAACTAGCGGCCAAGAGACCCAGTACTTC.

The rearrangement links TRBV7-2 to TRBJ2-5; no clear D gene. Germline CDR1 reads SGHTA; CDR2 reads FQGNSA. There are 14 residues in the CDR3. Trimming stripped 3 bases from V and 3 bases from J, with 11 bases between. The chain's CDR3 is CASSFLGTKETQYF. CDR3 nucleotide sequence: TGTGCCAGCAGCTTTCTCGGCACAAAAGAGACCCAGTACTTC.